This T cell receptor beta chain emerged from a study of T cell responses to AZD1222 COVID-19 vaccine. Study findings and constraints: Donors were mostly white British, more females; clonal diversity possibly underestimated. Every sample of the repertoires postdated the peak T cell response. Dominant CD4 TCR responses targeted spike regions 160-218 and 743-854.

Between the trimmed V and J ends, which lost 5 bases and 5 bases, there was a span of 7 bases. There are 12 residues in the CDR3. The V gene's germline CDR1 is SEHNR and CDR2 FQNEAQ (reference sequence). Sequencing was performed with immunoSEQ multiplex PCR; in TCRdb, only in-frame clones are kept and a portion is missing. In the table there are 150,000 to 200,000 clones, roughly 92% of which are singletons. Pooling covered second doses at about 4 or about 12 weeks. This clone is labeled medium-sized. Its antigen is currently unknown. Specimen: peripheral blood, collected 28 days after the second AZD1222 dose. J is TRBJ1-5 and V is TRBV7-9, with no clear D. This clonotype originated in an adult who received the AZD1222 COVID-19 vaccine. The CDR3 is CASSLTDQPQHF. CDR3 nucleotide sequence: TGTGCCAGCAGCCTAACGGATCAGCCCCAGCATTTT.